This TCR beta chain is drawn from a study of T cell changes during pregnancy in multiple sclerosis. Trimming took 2 bases from V and 2 from J, leaving 9 bases between them. Germline CDR1 reads MNHNS; CDR2 reads SASEGT. The CDR3 runs 14 residues. The repertoire was sequenced with immunoSEQ multiplex PCR; TCRdb's copy has only in-frame clones and lacks some. The sample records approximately 50,000 clones, roughly 92% being singletons. The sample in question was CD4+ T cells from peripheral blood mononuclear cells, obtained after pregnancy. The TCR originated in a female donor with multiple sclerosis, enrolled in a pregnancy study. The gene calls are TRBV6-1 and TRBJ1-2; D perhaps matches TRBD1 (5 bases). CDR3 amino acids: CASSELEGNYGYTF. The CDR3 nucleotides read TGTGCCAGCAGTGAATTGGAGGGGAACTATGGCTACACCTTC.